This T cell receptor (beta chain) was found in a study of T cells in Graves' hyperthyroidism and ophthalmopathy. The study's findings and limits: Ophthalmopathy got predicted by the model a median 6.5 months before its onset.

When ophthalmopathy did not progress within 18 months, Graves' hyperthyroidism was considered stable. Among the patients, aged 18 to 65, hyperthyroidism was newly diagnosed and had lasted under 2 months. Exclusion of a patient resulted from uncontrolled infection, other autoimmune disease, pregnancy or lactation. What was amplified from RNA transcripts were TCR beta CDR3 regions. Initially, a first-round RT-PCR of the TCR CDR3 employed the HTBI primer set. Using its own MiXCR run on the multiplex PCR reads, TCRdb lists one record per CDR3 protein. The repertoire holds around 440,000 distinct CDR3 sequences, 15% to 19% seen once, with 7.5% to 9% in the top ten. The length of the CDR3 is 14 residues. Between the trimmed V and J ends, which lost 6 bases and 2 bases, there was a span of 14 bases. The table lists this clonotype with many counts. Its antigen is unidentified.

The V call is TRBV12-3 or TRBV12-4, the J call TRBJ2-7, with D perhaps TRBD1 or TRBD2 (5 bases each). The sample consisted of blood. This TCR was recovered from a woman between 18 and 29 years old with Graves' hyperthyroidism. CDR3 bases: TGTGCCAGCAGCTTGGGGGTTCTTCCCTACGAGCAGTACTTC. As protein: CASSLGVLPYEQYF.